The clone carrying this TCR beta chain has more than one count but fewer than ten. Gene names denote mouse genes. Read coverage stops 4 residues before the CDR3 terminus; the germline J gene supplies the remainder. The data are from a study of CD8+ T cells in alopecia areata. As for the study in general: Skin-grafted roughly 7-11-week-old female C3H/HeJ mice received tissue from approximately 6-12-month-old C3H/HeJ donors with spontaneous alopecia.

There are 16 residues in the CDR3. Germline V CDR1 and CDR2: NNHDY, SYVADS. Trimming took 0 bases from V and 6 from J, leaving 15 bases between them. The sequencing template was cDNA reverse transcribed from extracted RNA. Libraries were prepared by immunoSEQ multiplex PCR; TCRdb keeps only in-frame clonotypes and omits some of them. Listed for the sample are around 110,000 clones, none seen a single time. The clonotype was recovered from a C3H/HeJ mouse with alopecia areata. This strain has MHC haplotype H2-k. The sequenced material came from lesional skin. The rearrangement uses TRBV13-3 and TRBJ2-2, with D possibly TRBD2 on 6 matching bases. The CDR3 is CASSDAFLGSPGQLYF. CDR3 bases read: TGTGCCAGCAGTGATGCATTCCTGGGGAGTCCCGGG. Complete variable domain (other parts from reference TRBV13-3 and TRBJ2-2): EAAVTQSPRSKVAVTGGKVTLSCHQTNNHDYMYWYRQDTGHGLRLIHYSYVADSTEKGDIPDGYKASRPSQENFSLILELASLSQTAVYFCASSDAFLGSPGQLYFGEGSKLTVL.